This T cell receptor (beta chain) was captured by sequencing in a study of a mutant IDH1 vaccine in newly diagnosed glioma. Study-level background: Treated patients had a mean age of approximately 40 years and a sex split that was approximately 62% male and 37.5% female. It was radiotherapy, temozolomide, or both that patients received previously, with most receiving both.

Time point of the sample: week 5, during vaccination. Each dose delivered 300 ug of mutant IDH1 20-mer peptide subcutaneously with imiquimod. The CDR3 is 13 residues long. In germline, CDR1 is SGHTA, CDR2 FQGNSA. Deletions cut 4 bases from V and 2 bases from J, with 5 bases between. Study-level results: The occurrence of vaccine-induced immune responses was seen in 90% to 95% of patients.

The table came from immunoSEQ multiplex PCR; TCRdb's copy has only in-frame clones and leaves some out. Among some 55,000 clones listed, approximately 90% were seen once. About this clone: The antigen remains unidentified.

The J gene is TRBJ1-4, the V gene TRBV7-2; tentative D call: TRBD1 (5 bases). The specimen was PBMCs, collected from a glioma patient whose treatment included an IDH1 peptide vaccine. The receptor was derived from a woman in her thirties or forties with glioma. The CDR3 bases are TGTGCCAGCAGCTGGGACACTAATGAAAAACTGTTTTTT. Translated: CASSWDTNEKLFF.